The source of this TCR beta chain is a study of cytomegalovirus exposure and HLA in healthy donors (dated by TCRdb to 2017 to 2019). For context, the study as a whole: An earlier analysis of roughly 570 of the donors reported under 300 Gb of sequence data and some 110 million unique TCR beta sequences obtained from some 200 million T cells. Across some 400 genotyped donors of the cohort, an average of approximately 240,000 unique TCR beta nucleotide sequences per donor were sequenced, and around 20% of those sequences were non-productive. In an earlier analysis of several hundred of the donors, high-throughput TCR beta sequencing was used to judge whether each TCR beta V gene segment behaved as functional or pseudogenic. Of the 300 to 400 genotyped donors, approximately 83% fell in the genetic ancestry cluster associated with self-reported Caucasian donors. The study aimed to test whether signatures of past pathogen exposure could be identified by cataloging public T cell receptors. Class I and class II HLA loci were covered by the typing at four-digit resolution. The number of donors typed differed by locus, with roughly 629-640 for A, B, C, DRB1 and DQB1, around 520 for DQA1, 606 for DPA1, and 450 to 480 for DPB1. The study combined high-throughput TCR immunosequencing, statistical association of individual TCRs with disease status, and machine learning to predict cytomegalovirus infection status. Using immunosequencing, the study profiled T cell repertoires from 666 subjects and related those repertoires to cytomegalovirus serostatus. A later genetic analysis used genome-wide SNP genotypes for about 55% of the 666 donors, treating that subset as a discovery cohort. In a later analysis, previously published TCR beta repertoires from about 640 donors were re-analyzed and high-resolution HLA genotyping was added so that TCR occurrence patterns could be studied. All discovery cohort repertoires had been generated on a single sequencing platform. Rather than using new phenotypic data, the later analysis identified candidate immune exposures from TCR beta sequences and from how often those sequences occurred across donors. Alongside the repertoire data, information on donor age, sex, ethnicity and CMV serostatus was compiled. An early release covering roughly 580 HLA-typed donors comprised about 300 gigabases of sequencing data and roughly 85 million unique TCR sequences. A separate validation cohort of 100 to 150 different subjects was used in addition to the 666-subject first cohort. About five DR-DQ haplotypes were treated as single units for association and clustering because of strong linkage in the cohort. The full study reports these points: A later analysis found that most CMV-associated TCR beta chains appeared HLA-restricted, with HLA associations seemingly driven largely by CMV exposure. The only immune exposure information available for the cohort was CMV serostatus. A cluster of highly shared sequence variants was judged likely to be a technical artifact of the sequencing pipeline. Three of the identified cytomegalovirus-associated TCR beta chains were confirmed in vitro to be specific for cytomegalovirus antigens. In a later analysis, HLA-associated TCR beta chains were found to be more clonally expanded and to have lower generation probabilities than equally common non-associated chains. A further reported finding was that TCR beta sequences accurately predicted the HLA-A and HLA-B alleles for most subjects in the first cohort. Because HLA typing was unavailable for some donors at each locus, only the typed subset was used in association tests. Linkage disequilibrium might explain the correlated functional status among segregating V segments, but an unknown experimental factor could not be excluded. A later analysis reported that several top co-occurrence clusters appeared linked to parvovirus B19, influenza, CMV and Epstein-Barr virus. Broadly in line with IMGT annotations, most TCR beta V segments showed up in productive rearrangements about 87% or about 30% of the time in an earlier analysis of under 700 of the donors. Assigning TCR associations to individual alleles was difficult when HLA alleles, especially DR and DQ, strongly co-occurred. Specific HLA alleles were associated with some 15,000 TCR beta sequences at a false discovery rate of 0.05 in a later analysis. The study gave a list of 150 to 200 TCR beta chains associated with cytomegalovirus. An association between a missense DCLRE1C variant and V-gene and J-gene trimming of TCR beta chains was found in a later genetic analysis and replicated in an independent cohort. The classifier was reported to diagnose cytomegalovirus status with high specificity and sensitivity in both the original cohort and the validation cohort. The cohort was sequenced for TCR beta chains only, and without alpha or paired-chain data the features that could be detected were limited. The presence/absence analyses assumed that sequencing depth was roughly uniform across donors, and that assumption may not be true. Approximately 16 rarely observed V segments, including chromosome 9 orphons, were excluded from the earlier analysis of approximately 500 of the donors because counts were too low. A later genetic analysis reported fewer N-insertions in productive TCRs among donors in an Asian-associated ancestry cluster than the roughly 620-donor mean. Because the 87-base-pair reads could not distinguish some IMGT-functional V segments, including TRBV6-2 and TRBV6-3, those segments were excluded. Across donors, most TCR sequences were observed very rarely, whereas some public TCRs were present in many individuals. In a later analysis, the rate of TCR association differed among HLA loci, with DRB1 alleles having the most associated TCRs and HLA-C alleles having the fewest. It was suggested by the authors that the approach could potentially be generalized to other disease states and immunological phenotypes.

Its CDR3 holds 13 amino acids, cysteine through phenylalanine. Only the CDR3 part of the read is kept: 39 bases, read in frame from the first base. Taken from the germline V gene, the CDR1 and CDR2 loops are KGHSH and LQKENI. The germline ends are 12 bases apart after V is trimmed by 6 bases and J by 7 bases. The library was made by the immunoSEQ multiplex PCR assay. A mixture of 60 forward primers for TCR Vbeta segments and 13 reverse primers for TCR Jbeta segments was used in the multiplex PCR. The CDR3 region of rearranged TCR beta genes was amplified from genomic DNA by a multiplex PCR assay. Amplified TCR beta libraries were sequenced as 87-base-pair reads on the Illumina HiSeq System. In the authors' own workflow: A later analysis tallied around 87 million unique TCR beta chains across the approximately 670 repertoires, and about 12 million of those chains were shared by two or more donors. A nearest-neighbor algorithm error-corrected the raw reads and collapsed the reads into unique sequences, merging closely related sequences to remove PCR and sequencing errors. V, D and J gene segments were assigned by aligning CDR3 sequences to IMGT reference sequences. Each retained sequence needed at least a six-nucleotide match to both a V gene segment and a J gene segment. A rearrangement was called productive if the CDR3 had no stop codons and remained in frame with V and J, and every other rearrangement was called non-productive. Following IMGT convention, CDR3 was defined as the stretch from the second conserved V-encoded cysteine to the conserved J-encoded phenylalanine. In an earlier analysis of 500 to 650 of the donors, sequences lacking an unambiguous match to a single V gene segment were excluded. In an earlier analysis of 587 of the donors, V segments were called functional above 56.7% productive rearrangements and were called segregating when the between-donor standard deviation exceeded 5%. A statistical classification framework was built for diagnosing cytomegalovirus status from the catalog of TCR beta chain sequences. V and J gene assignment, in a later analysis, came from comparing TCR nucleotide sequences with IMGT/GENE-DB human TR gene sequences. Using the TCRdist pipeline, a later analysis assigned CDR3 sequences along with most-parsimonious VDJ recombination scenarios. In a later analysis, every TCR beta chain was defined by the combination of its CDR3 amino acid sequence and its V-gene family, and reads without a unique V-gene family were dropped. As a way to deal with suspected cross-contamination and a sequencing artifact, a later analysis dropped 640 or so nucleotide sequences that were highly shared and had low generation probability. In a later analysis, a clonal expansion index for each public chain was calculated from normalized within-repertoire ranks of inferred template counts. In a later analysis, generation probabilities were computed using a VDJ recombination model fitted to out-of-frame rearrangements, and the results were checked against IGoR. In a later analysis, TCR-TCR, TCR-HLA and TCR-CMV co-occurrence was scored with hypergeometric tests, and a repertoire-size bias correction was applied to TCR pairs. In a later analysis, false discovery rates were estimated by permuting HLA or CMV assignments 20 times. In a later analysis, co-occurring TCRs were grouped with DBSCAN, and TCRdist sequence similarity was added when clustering was performed within HLA-allele-positive subsets. Co-occurrence clustering excluded repertoires with fewer than 30,000 or more than 120,000 public chains, plus five with anomalous nucleotide sharing. The clones in this table, taken by TCRdb from immuneACCESS, are in-frame only. Not every clone is retained; where verified, under half of the shortfall comes from an unresolved V gene, and the cause of the rest is unknown. V and J calls plus clone size are reproduced from that table; the DNA served to infer D and trimming. Across this sample there are 83,000 or so clones, with more than 80% seen only once. Together, the top ten hold 1.5% to 2% of the sample.

This clone was seen once. Which antigen it targets is not known. No base quality values were provided; no much bigger clone lies one nucleotide off. In total, 630 or so healthy bone marrow donors made up the cohort. Cohort members were all nominally healthy when sampled, although unrecorded immune exposures were likely present. The donor tested CMV seronegative and was one of the 352 seronegative cohort members. Each donor provided a peripheral blood sample, and peripheral blood mononuclear cells were used for TCR beta sequencing. Genomic DNA extraction from the blood cell samples was performed with the Qiagen DNeasy Blood Extraction Kit.

The V and J genes are TRBV18 and TRBJ1-4; 5 matching bases give a weak D call of TRBD1. Sequencing used PBMCs. The receptor's source is a woman in her 30s in good health and CMV-seronegative. The CDR3 protein: CASSPLGGEKLFF. The DNA reads TGTGCCAGCTCCCCGCTCGGGGGTGAAAAACTGTTTTTT. With the rest looked up from the reference TRBV18 and TRBJ1-4 genes rather than sequenced, the full variable domain is NAGVMQNPRHLVRRRGQEARLRCSPMKGHSHVYWYRQLPEEGLKFMVYLQKENIIDESGMPKERFSAEFPKEGPSILRIQQVVRGDSAAYFCASSPLGGEKLFFGSGTQLSVL.